This T cell receptor beta chain emerged from a study of shared clonotypes between healthy human individuals. Unmatched junction bases numbered 7, after V lost 0 bases and J lost 8 bases. Germline assignment: CDR1 MGHRA and CDR2 YSYEKL. This CDR3 comprises 16 residues. In the naive CD8 group, cells lacked CD45RO and were positively selected for CCR7, so terminally differentiated effector memory CD45RA+ cells were left out. General study points: What rarefaction showed was incomplete sorted-subset sequencing despite large depth.

The data were produced by immunoSEQ multiplex PCR, yet TCRdb's version contains in-frame clones alone and is incomplete. The sample carries 1.5 million to 2.5 million clones, approximately 94% recorded once. This clone was observed a few times. Its specificity is not known. The chain carries TRBV4-1 and TRBJ1-4; 9 positions match TRBD1. This receptor was obtained from a man between 18 and 35 years old in good health. The sequenced sample was naive CD8+ T cells sorted from blood. In DNA form, the CDR3 reads TGCGCCAGCAGCCAAGATAGGGGACAGGGAGGCGAAAAACTGTTTTTT. This gives the protein CASSQDRGQGGEKLFF.